A single sample is the source of the 8 T cell receptor beta chains below, sequenced in a study of blood T cell repertoires in COVID-19. Sequenced by immunoSEQ multiplex PCR; TCRdb stores in-frame clones only, minus some. The profile covers about 250,000 clones, with 70% to 90% appearing a single time and 9.1% taken by the ten largest. The sequenced material came from PBMCs or T cells enriched from blood (not recorded which). The receptor set was obtained from a woman between 50 and 59 years old with acute COVID-19.

The chain has TRBV6-2 or TRBV6-3 and TRBJ2-3; 7 positions agree with TRBD1. CDR1 and CDR2 (germline): MNHEY, SVGEGT. J gave up 0 bases and V 0 bases, and 12 bases lay outside the gene matches. The CDR3 is 19 amino acids. The CDR3 sequence: CASSYSPDRVDSSTDTQYF. Written as DNA, the CDR3 is TGTGCCAGCAGTTACTCCCCCGACAGGGTGGACAGCAGCACAGATACGCAGTATTTT.

This chain connects TRBV5-1 to TRBJ1-1, with D perhaps matching TRBD1 (5 bases). The germline V and J ends were trimmed by 0 bases and 5 bases, with 14 bases remaining between them. CDR3 length: 15 amino acids. Germline CDR1 reads SGHRS; CDR2 reads YFSETQ. The CDR3 region is CASSLVGRKGTEAFF. The CDR3 nucleotides are TGCGCCAGCAGCTTGGTTGGCAGAAAGGGGACTGAAGCTTTCTTT. Looking up the rest from reference TRBV5-1 and TRBJ1-1 gives the full variable domain: KAGVTQTPRYLIKTRGQQVTLSCSPISGHRSVSWYQQTPGQGLQFLFEYFSETQRNKGNFPGRFSGRQFSNSRSEMNVSTLELGDSALYLCASSLVGRKGTEAFFGQGTRLTVV.

This clone was counted only a few times. The chain is built from TRBV7-3 and TRBJ2-1; the D gene is possibly TRBD1 (6 bases). Germline V lookup: CDR1 SGHTA, CDR2 FQGTGA. The CDR3 extends over 15 amino acids. V was clipped by 4 bases and J by 7 bases, with 17 bases between them. The CDR3 coding sequence is TGTGCCAGCAGCTCCCGGCTCGGACAGATGAATGAGCAGTTCTTC. The encoded protein is CASSSRLGQMNEQFF.

This clone was picked up a small number of times. The CDR3 coding sequence is TGTGCCAGTAGTATCGACAGGACCAATCAGCCCCAGCATTTT. It translates to CASSIDRTNQPQHF. The chain is built from TRBV19 and TRBJ1-5; D may be TRBD1 (6 bases). V was shortened by 3 bases and J by 3 bases, with 9 bases between the two germline ends. Germline CDR1 reads LNHDA; CDR2 reads SQIVND (reference sequence). CDR3 length: 14 residues.

This clone was detected once. The rearrangement uses TRBV7-2 and TRBJ2-1, with 7 nucleotides matching TRBD1. The CDR3 runs 15 residues. V shed 5 bases and J 8 bases; nucleotides not matched to a gene: 12. Germline-derived CDR1 and CDR2 are SGHTA and FQGNSA. CDR3 in amino acids: CASSIRQGTGHEQFF. Written as DNA, the CDR3 is TGTGCCAGCAGCATCCGACAGGGAACGGGGCATGAGCAGTTCTTC.

The CDR3 DNA sequence: TGTGCCAGCAGTGGAGCCGGGACAGGGAGAACTGAAGCTTTCTTT. Amino acids: CASSGAGTGRTEAFF. The chain carries TRBV28 and TRBJ1-1; 9 bases are shared with TRBD1. V dropped 5 bases and J dropped 5; count of bases not matched to a gene: 9. The CDR3 runs to 15 residues. The germline gives CDR1 MDHEN, CDR2 SYDVKM.

This chain uses TRBV4-3 with TRBJ1-1; 12 bases align to TRBD1. Germline V gene sequence: CDR1 LGHNA, CDR2 YSLEER. The CDR3 length is 18 residues. Unmatched junction bases numbered 10, after V lost 4 bases and J lost 1 base. CDR3 in amino acids: CASSRRTGQGAPNTEAFF. In DNA, the CDR3 is TGCGCCAGCAGCCGCCGAACGGGACAGGGGGCACCGAACACTGAAGCTTTCTTT.

V is TRBV6-5 and J is TRBJ2-3; D gene uncertain. V was trimmed by 7 bases and J by 0 bases, leaving 11 bases between them. The germline gives CDR1 MNHEY, CDR2 SVGAGI. The CDR3 loop spans 14 amino acids. The CDR3 reads CASKPGFSTDTQYF. In nucleotides, the CDR3 is TGTGCCAGCAAACCAGGCTTTAGCACAGATACGCAGTATTTT.